The table lists the clone carrying this T cell receptor beta chain with a few counts. Its antigen remains unknown. From germline, CDR1 is MDHEN and CDR2 SYDVKM. V was cut by 6 bases and J by 1 base, with 16 bases left in between. This CDR3 region has 15 residues. This sample is part of a study of glioma-infiltrating T cells. Study-level findings and limits: Tissue-blood divergence was below expectation in non-neoplastic patients, above in gliomas. Only very few CDR3 sequences appeared in both tissue and blood.

TCR alpha and beta CDR3 regions were amplified from RNA using iRepertoire nested multiplex PCR. TCRdb ran MiXCR on the multiplex PCR reads and lists one entry per CDR3 protein. The sample lists about 180,000 distinct CDR3 sequences; about 47% were seen once. This sequence originates from a human donor with low-grade glioma or glioblastoma, undergoing nonglioma brain surgery, or in good health (not recorded which). The specimen was glioma tissue, nonneoplastic brain tissue, or PBMCs (not recorded which). V is TRBV28 and J is TRBJ2-7; no reliable D call. CDR3 sequence (DNA): TGTGCCAGCAGCTTAAGAGCGACTGCTTCCTACGAGCAGTACTTC. Translating gives CASSLRATASYEQYF.